Below, 8 T cell receptor beta chains from the same sample are listed, as sequenced in a study of shared clonotypes between healthy human individuals. TCRdb's copy holds only in-frame clones and misses some; the assay was immunoSEQ multiplex PCR. Of over a million clones listed, 75% to 85% are singletons. The sample consisted of memory CD4+ T cells from PBMCs. Subset denoted: CD45RA-negative fraction. All receptors derive from a man aged 18 to 29 in good health. Some clones in this sample may be carry-over from other donors' samples.

The chain couples TRBV27 to TRBJ1-5, with TRBD1 matching over 11 bases. Germline V gene lookup returns CDR1 MNHEY and CDR2 SMNVEV (reference sequence). The V segment lost 8 bases and the J segment 4 bases; nucleotides outside the gene matches: 7. The CDR3 extends over 15 amino acids. The DNA of the CDR3 is TGTGCCAGCGGTAGAGGACAGGGGGCTAATCAGCCCCAGCATTTT. Its protein is CASGRGQGANQPQHF.

On this clone: Other DNA sequences within the sample encode an identical CDR3. This rearrangement joins TRBV2 to TRBJ2-7; possible D gene TRBD1, 6 bases. This CDR3 has 13 amino acids. Germline V gives CDR1 SNHLY, CDR2 FYNNEI. V was clipped by 4 bases and J by 4 bases, with 11 bases between them. The DNA of the CDR3 is TGTGCCAGCAGTGCCACAGGGAGATACGAGCAGTACTTC. Translating it yields CASSATGRYEQYF.

As for this clone: Other DNA sequences in the sample encode the same CDR3. This chain links TRBV5-1 with TRBJ2-3, with a tentative D call TRBD2 (5 bases). Trimming took off 1 base at V and 3 bases at J, with 9 bases between the two ends. Germline CDR1 SGHRS, CDR2 YFSETQ. CDR3 length: 14 residues. The CDR3 bases are TGCGCCAGCAGCTTGCGGGGAGAGACAGATACGCAGTATTTT. This encodes CASSLRGETDTQYF.

This clone was observed once. This chain uses TRBV11-1 with TRBJ2-1; 12 nucleotides match TRBD2. V lost 5 bases to trimming and J lost 7 bases; unmatched junction nucleotides: 9. Germline loops: CDR1 SGHAT, CDR2 FQDESV (reference sequence). The CDR3 spans 16 residues. The CDR3 DNA is TGTGCCAGCAGCCCTAGCGGGAGGGCCCTCGTAAATGAGCAGTTCTTC. It codes for CASSPSGRALVNEQFF.

The J gene is TRBJ1-2, the V gene TRBV7-2; D is ambiguous. Germline V gene data show CDR1 as SGHTA and CDR2 as FQGNSA. V dropped 0 bases and J dropped 0 bases, with 8 bases sitting between them. This CDR3 comprises 15 residues. The CDR3, as DNA: TGTGCCAGCAGCTTAGCCCGGAGAGCTAACTATGGCTACACCTTC. This encodes CASSLARRANYGYTF.

This chain connects TRBV30 to TRBJ2-1; 7 positions match TRBD1. With 3 bases clipped from V and 7 bases from J, the junction kept 9 bases outside the gene matches. This CDR3 comprises 14 residues. The germline V gene has CDR1 GTSNPN and CDR2 SVGIG (reference sequence). The CDR3 sequence: CAWSRGQLMNEQFF. The CDR3 DNA follows: TGTGCCTGGAGCAGGGGACAGCTAATGAATGAGCAGTTCTTC.

The chain joins TRBV5-1 to TRBJ1-1; no firm D call. CDR1 is SGHRS, CDR2 YFSETQ, per germline. This CDR3 contains 14 residues. Trimming shortened V by 2 bases and J by 3 bases, and 11 bases separated the two germline ends. CDR3 residues: CASSLLREHTEAFF. CDR3 DNA sequence: TGCGCCAGCAGCTTACTCCGGGAGCACACTGAAGCTTTCTTT.

The V call is TRBV9, the J call TRBJ2-3, with TRBD2 matching 8 bases. CDR3 length equals 17 residues. CDR1 SGDLS and CDR2 YYNGEE come from the germline V gene. The ends lost 0 bases at V and 4 bases at J; junction bases unmatched: 10. This CDR3 is CASSVGSSGTIPDTQYF. Here the CDR3 DNA reads TGTGCCAGCAGCGTAGGAAGTAGCGGGACCATCCCAGATACGCAGTATTTT.